These 27 T cell receptor beta chains were sequenced from one sample in a study of technical replicates of blood from a few donors. TCRdb's copy holds only in-frame clones and misses some; the assay was immunoSEQ multiplex PCR. The sample holds approximately 81,000 clones, 80% to 90% seen once. The sequenced sample consisted of PBMCs. The receptors stem from a human donor in good health. Some clones in this sample may be carry-over from other donors' samples.

This chain connects TRBV27 to TRBJ2-3, with D possibly matching TRBD1 (6 bases). In germline, CDR1 is MNHEY, CDR2 SMNVEV (reference sequence). CDR3 length: 15 amino acids. V was shortened by 5 bases and J by 8 bases, with 20 bases between the two germline ends. The CDR3 nucleotides read TGTGCCAGCAGTGCAGGGGTCCCGAACAGTGGTACGCAGTATTTT. It encodes CASSAGVPNSGTQYF.

This clone was recorded only once. The V and J genes are TRBV7-2 and TRBJ2-7, with D possibly being TRBD1 (6 bases). The V end was cut by 4 bases, the J end by 2 bases, with 18 bases between. Germline V lookup: CDR1 SGHTA, CDR2 FQGNSA. CDR3 length equals 16 residues. CDR3 sequence reads: CASSWDTGPGTYEQYF. DNA for the CDR3: TGTGCCAGCAGCTGGGACACGGGGCCGGGAACCTACGAGCAGTACTTC.

This chain connects TRBV11-3 to TRBJ2-1; 9 nucleotides match TRBD1. Germline V lookup: CDR1 SGHNT, CDR2 YENEEA. V gave up 5 bases and J gave up 7 bases; unmatched junction bases: 6. This CDR3 region has 14 residues. Written as DNA, the CDR3 is TGTGCCAGCAGCCTGGACGGGACAGGGAATGAGCAGTTCTTC. As protein: CASSLDGTGNEQFF.

The count of this clone is one. This chain links TRBV6-5 with TRBJ2-7; 15 bases agree with TRBD2. Germline V gene sequence: CDR1 MNHEY, CDR2 SVGAGI. After removal of 6 bases from V and 7 bases from J, the junction contained 4 bases not matched to a gene. The CDR3 loop spans 14 amino acids. In DNA form, the CDR3 reads TGTGCCAGCAGGGGGACTAGCGGGAGGTTGGAGCAGTACTTC. Translated: CASRGTSGRLEQYF.

This chain joins TRBV6-5 and TRBJ2-7; maybe TRBD1 (5 bases). In germline, CDR1 is MNHEY, CDR2 SVGAGI. The V and J ends lost 2 bases and 2 bases respectively, with 16 bases between them. This CDR3 has 16 amino acids. This chain's CDR3 is CASSYAPQGLTYEQYF. The CDR3 DNA is TGTGCCAGCAGTTACGCCCCCCAGGGCTTAACCTACGAGCAGTACTTC.

This chain joins TRBV13 and TRBJ2-1, with D possibly TRBD2 on 6 matching bases. This CDR3 is built from 15 residues. The germline CDR1 and CDR2 sequences are PRHDT and FYEKMQ (reference sequence). Between the trimmed V and J ends, which lost 5 bases and 1 base, there was a span of 12 bases. For the CDR3, the DNA is TGTGCCAGCAGCATTAACGGGGGTTCCTACAATGAGCAGTTCTTC. This encodes CASSINGGSYNEQFF.

The rearrangement uses TRBV6-5 and TRBJ2-7, with 8 bases identical to TRBD1. This CDR3 spans 13 amino acids. Trimming took 7 bases from V and 5 from J; bases not matched to a gene: 7. Germline loops: CDR1 MNHEY, CDR2 SVGAGI. The CDR3 loop is CASKPGTGDEQYF. In nucleotides, the CDR3 is TGTGCCAGCAAACCCGGGACAGGCGACGAGCAGTACTTC.

V usage is TRBV7-2 and J usage is TRBJ1-1; tentative D call: TRBD1 (5 bases). From germline, CDR1 is SGHTA and CDR2 FQGNSA. This CDR3 has 14 residues. The V end was cut by 5 bases, the J end by 0 bases, with 10 bases between. In nucleotides, the CDR3 is TGTGCCAGCAGCCCGGGACTGCTGAACACTGAAGCTTTCTTT. Translation gives CASSPGLLNTEAFF.

The chain recombines TRBV19 with TRBJ2-7; 9 bases align to TRBD1. The V gene end was trimmed by 5 bases and the J gene end by 4 bases; junction bases not matched to a gene: 12. CDR3 size: 16 residues. Germline V gene data show CDR1 as LNHDA and CDR2 as SQIVND (reference sequence). The CDR3 bases are TGTGCCAGTAGTTCACGCCCGGGACAGGGAAGTTACGAGCAGTACTTC. This sequence encodes CASSSRPGQGSYEQYF.

This clone was seen just once. The rearrangement uses TRBV5-1 and TRBJ2-5; 7 bases line up with TRBD2. The CDR3 loop spans 18 amino acids. V gave up 0 bases and J gave up 4 bases; unmatched junction bases: 15. Germline V gives CDR1 SGHRS, CDR2 YFSETQ. The CDR3 is CASSLGVAGLRAGETQYF. CDR3 DNA sequence: TGCGCCAGCAGCTTGGGCGTAGCGGGCCTCCGGGCCGGAGAGACCCAGTACTTC. Based on the CDR3 plus reference TRBV5-1 and TRBJ2-5, the full variable domain is KAGVTQTPRYLIKTRGQQVTLSCSPISGHRSVSWYQQTPGQGLQFLFEYFSETQRNKGNFPGRFSGRQFSNSRSEMNVSTLELGDSALYLCASSLGVAGLRAGETQYFGPGTRLLVL.

The chain links TRBV7-6 to TRBJ2-7; TRBD2 matches 10 bases. J lost 2 bases, V lost 4 bases, and 11 bases had no gene match. The germline CDR1 and CDR2 sequences are SGHVS and FNYEAQ. This CDR3 contains 17 residues. The CDR3 DNA reads TGTGCCAGCAGCTCAGCGGGGGGGGCAGGGGGCGCCTACGAGCAGTACTTC. Translating it yields CASSSAGGAGGAYEQYF.

In this sample, this clone turned up a few times. The chain employs TRBV7-7 and TRBJ2-2; D gene uncertain. The CDR3 spans 14 residues. Trimming removed 4 bases at V and 1 base at J, with 7 bases between. Germline assignment: CDR1 SSHAT and CDR2 FNYEAQ (reference sequence). The CDR3 DNA is TGTGCCAGCAGCTCCACATGGAACACCGGGGAGCTGTTTTTT. Amino acids: CASSSTWNTGELFF.

The V gene is TRBV11-2, the J gene TRBJ2-1, with 9 bases lining up with TRBD2. Germline CDR1 is SGHAT and CDR2 is FQNNGV. This CDR3 contains 15 residues. J gave up 3 bases and V 5 bases, and 5 bases lay outside the gene matches. CDR3 coding DNA: TGTGCCAGCAGCCAGACTAGCGGATTCTACAATGAGCAGTTCTTC. Its translation is CASSQTSGFYNEQFF.

The chain employs TRBV15 and TRBJ2-7; D is unclear. This CDR3 comprises 13 residues. Germline loops: CDR1 LNHNV, CDR2 YYDKDF (reference sequence). Trimming removed 0 bases from V and 1 base from J, with 4 bases in between. CDR3 nucleotide sequence: TGTGCCACCAGCAGAGATCGGTCCTACGAGCAGTACTTC. Translated: CATSRDRSYEQYF.

The gene calls are TRBV9 and TRBJ2-7; 9 nucleotides match TRBD2. The CDR3 runs 15 residues. Germline V lookup: CDR1 SGDLS, CDR2 YYNGEE. Trimming removed 0 bases from V and 3 bases from J; junction bases left unmatched: 4. As DNA, the CDR3 is TGTGCCAGCAGCGTAGCTGGCGGGGGGGGCTACGAGCAGTACTTC. Translated, it gives CASSVAGGGGYEQYF.

The chain links TRBV27 to TRBJ2-7; the D gene is possibly TRBD1 (5 bases). Germline V gene lookup returns CDR1 MNHEY and CDR2 SMNVEV (reference sequence). The germline V and J ends were trimmed by 5 bases and 3 bases, with 11 bases remaining between them. The CDR3 runs 13 residues. CDR3 coding DNA: TGTGCCAGCAGTCCGTACCAGGGCTACGAGCAGTACTTC. Protein sequence: CASSPYQGYEQYF.

This clone was observed once. This chain connects TRBV5-1 to TRBJ2-5; the D gene is possibly TRBD2 (6 bases). The CDR3 is 13 residues long. In germline, CDR1 is SGHRS, CDR2 YFSETQ. V dropped 4 bases and J dropped 5 bases, with 12 bases sitting between them. CDR3 region: CASSPGGFETQYF. In DNA form, the CDR3 reads TGCGCCAGCAGCCCCGGGGGTTTCGAGACCCAGTACTTC.

V gene TRBV11-2 combines with J gene TRBJ2-1, with D perhaps matching TRBD2 (5 bases). V gave up 2 bases and J gave up 4 bases, with 12 bases separating them. CDR3 length equals 15 residues. Germline CDR1 is SGHAT and CDR2 is FQNNGV. The chain's CDR3 is CASSLRAGDYNEQFF. DNA of the CDR3: TGTGCCAGCAGCTTACGGGCGGGTGATTACAATGAGCAGTTCTTC.

The genes are TRBV9 and TRBJ2-1, with a tentative D call TRBD1 (5 bases). The CDR3 contains 15 residues. CDR1 and CDR2 (germline): SGDLS, YYNGEE. The V end lost 4 bases, the J end lost 2 bases, and 13 bases lay between the germline ends. The CDR3 DNA follows: TGTGCCAGCAGCTTAACAGGTAATACCTACAATGAGCAGTTCTTC. This gives the protein CASSLTGNTYNEQFF.

V and J are TRBV2 and TRBJ2-7, with 10 bases identical to TRBD1. CDR1 SNHLY and CDR2 FYNNEI come from the germline V gene. This CDR3 is 16 amino acids long. The V segment lost 7 bases and the J segment 4 bases; nucleotides outside the gene matches: 13. This CDR3 is CASTGGRDRGMYEQYF. In nucleotides, the CDR3 is TGTGCCAGCACCGGGGGGAGGGACAGGGGAATGTACGAGCAGTACTTC. The full variable domain, completed using reference TRBV2 and TRBJ2-7, is EPEVTQTPSHQVTQMGQEVILRCVPISNHLYFYWYRQILGQKVEFLVSFYNNEISEKSEIFDDQFSVERPDGSNFTLKIRSTKLEDSAMYFCASTGGRDRGMYEQYFGPGTRLTVT.

The V and J genes are TRBV7-2 and TRBJ2-5, with TRBD2 matching over 10 bases. This CDR3 spans 15 amino acids. Germline CDR1 SGHTA, CDR2 FQGNSA. V lost 0 bases, J lost 5 bases, and 3 bases stayed unmatched. CDR3 nucleotides: TGTGCCAGCAGCTTAGCAGCGGGGGGGAGGGAGACCCAGTACTTC. Translated, it gives CASSLAAGGRETQYF.

J is TRBJ2-7 and V is TRBV19, with 7 bases lining up with TRBD2. CDR1 and CDR2 (germline): LNHDA, SQIVND (reference sequence). The CDR3 spans 19 residues. After removal of 5 bases from V and 7 bases from J, the junction contained 26 bases not matched to a gene. This CDR3 is CASSLNRKTSASYVPEQYF. The CDR3 coding sequence is TGTGCCAGTAGTCTAAACCGAAAAACTAGCGCGTCCTACGTCCCGGAGCAGTACTTC.

This chain connects TRBV2 to TRBJ1-1; D uncertain. V was clipped by 6 bases and J by 1 base, with 6 bases between them. Germline CDR1 and CDR2: SNHLY and FYNNEI. The CDR3 sequence is 12 residues long. The CDR3 nucleotides are TGTGCCAGCAGCGGCGGGAACACTGAAGCTTTCTTT. Translating it yields CASSGGNTEAFF. The full variable domain, in which reference TRBV2 and TRBJ1-1 provide the parts outside the CDR3, is EPEVTQTPSHQVTQMGQEVILRCVPISNHLYFYWYRQILGQKVEFLVSFYNNEISEKSEIFDDQFSVERPDGSNFTLKIRSTKLEDSAMYFCASSGGNTEAFFGQGTRLTVV.

This clone was seen a single time. The CDR3 region is CASSLAGGTEAFF. The CDR3 nucleotides read TGTGCCAGCAGTTTAGCCGGGGGAACTGAAGCTTTCTTT. The chain uses TRBV27 and TRBJ1-1; maybe TRBD1 (5 bases). Germline loops: CDR1 MNHEY, CDR2 SMNVEV (reference sequence). The germline V and J ends were trimmed by 2 bases and 5 bases, with 9 bases remaining between them. The CDR3 contains 13 residues.

This chain connects TRBV2 to TRBJ2-7; TRBD1 agrees at 8 bases. Germline V lookup: CDR1 SNHLY, CDR2 FYNNEI. The CDR3 length is 14 residues. V was clipped by 5 bases and J by 0 bases; unmatched bases: 3. CDR3 sequence: CASSRQGFSYEQYF. The CDR3 DNA follows: TGTGCCAGCAGTCGACAGGGGTTCTCCTACGAGCAGTACTTC.

The V and J genes are TRBV29-1 and TRBJ2-7; D remains unclear. V was trimmed by 4 bases and J by 2 bases, leaving 9 bases between them. The CDR3 totals 12 residues. CDR1 and CDR2 (germline): SQVTM, ANQGSEA. CDR3 sequence: CSVGPSPYEQYF. The CDR3 DNA is TGCAGCGTTGGGCCGTCACCCTACGAGCAGTACTTC.

The chain combines TRBV7-9 with TRBJ1-6; no clear D. Looked up from germline, CDR1 is SEHNR and CDR2 is FQNEAQ (reference sequence). This CDR3 has 16 residues. V shed 5 bases and J shed 0 bases, with 11 bases lying between them. DNA for the CDR3: TGTGCCAGCAGCCCCCCCGCCAGCTCCTATAATTCACCCCTCCACTTT. This sequence encodes CASSPPASSYNSPLHF.